These T cell receptor beta chains were read from a single sample in a study of post-analysis software for immune sequencing data. A single record per CDR3 protein comes from TCRdb applying MiXCR to the PCR reads. The sample lists around 770,000 distinct CDR3 sequences, about 43% seen once, with approximately 5% in the top ten. The sequencing input was blood. The receptor set was obtained from a girl between 5 and 17 years old with multiple sclerosis. Both conserved end residues are part of each CDR3. Each record gives: CDR3 DNA, CDR3 protein, clone size, V gene, D gene, J gene. The D gene is left open where the match is weak. Not every row has a clone size; where given, it reads once, few, many or a size class.

CDR3 DNA: TGTGCCAGCAGCTTAGTCGGACAGGGGTACAATGAGCAGTTCTTC
CDR3 protein: CASSLVGQGYNEQFF
clone size: .
V gene: TRBV7-2
D gene: TRBD1
J gene: TRBJ2-1

CDR3 DNA: TGTGCCAGCAGTTTAGAGTCGACTAGCGGGAGGATAATCCCCTACGAGCAGTACTTC
CDR3 protein: CASSLESTSGRIIPYEQYF
clone size: .
V gene: TRBV28
D gene: TRBD2
J gene: TRBJ2-7

CDR3 DNA: TGTGCCAGCTCACCCGGGACGCCTACAGATACGCAGTATTTT
CDR3 protein: CASSPGTPTDTQYF
clone size: few
V gene: TRBV18
D gene: .
J gene: TRBJ2-3

CDR3 DNA: TGCGCCAGCAGCTTGGAGGGGAGCGGCCTCCTCCAAAGCGGGAATGAGCAGTTCTTC
CDR3 protein: CASSLEGSGLLQSGNEQFF
clone size: once
V gene: TRBV5-1
D gene: .
J gene: TRBJ2-1

CDR3 DNA: TGCAGCGTTTCTGGGACTAGCGGGAGCAACCGGGCGCAGTATTTT
CDR3 protein: CSVSGTSGSNRAQYF
clone size: .
V gene: TRBV29-1
D gene: TRBD2
J gene: TRBJ2-3

CDR3 DNA: TGTGCCAGTGGAACTAGCGGTCCCTACAATGAGCAGTTCTTC
CDR3 protein: CASGTSGPYNEQFF
clone size: few
V gene: TRBV7-2
D gene: TRBD2
J gene: TRBJ2-1

CDR3 DNA: TGTGCCAGCAGCGGAATAGCGGGAGGCTCCTACAATGAGCAGTTCTTC
CDR3 protein: CASSGIAGGSYNEQFF
clone size: .
V gene: TRBV9
D gene: TRBD2
J gene: TRBJ2-1

CDR3 DNA: TGCAGCGTTGTTCAGGGGTCGGCAGAGACCCAGTACTTC
CDR3 protein: CSVVQGSAETQYF
clone size: few
V gene: TRBV29-1
D gene: .
J gene: TRBJ2-5

CDR3 DNA: TGTGCCAGCAGTTACTCGGACCCGAGGAACAATGAGCAGTTCTTC
CDR3 protein: CASSYSDPRNNEQFF
clone size: .
V gene: TRBV6-5
D gene: .
J gene: TRBJ2-1

CDR3 DNA: TGTGCCAGCAGTCCGCCACGGGGCCCCTACGAGCAGTACTTC
CDR3 protein: CASSPPRGPYEQYF
clone size: .
V gene: TRBV12-3/TRBV12-4
D gene: .
J gene: TRBJ2-7

CDR3 DNA: TGCAGTGCTCCGCGGCGGACGGGAACTTCGGAGGAGCAGTTCTTC
CDR3 protein: CSAPRRTGTSEEQFF
clone size: .
V gene: TRBV20-1
D gene: .
J gene: TRBJ2-1

CDR3 DNA: TGCAGCGTTGAAGATTGGGGGGTCCCCTCTGGGGCCAACGTCCTGACTTTC
CDR3 protein: CSVEDWGVPSGANVLTF
clone size: .
V gene: TRBV29-1
D gene: .
J gene: TRBJ2-6

CDR3 DNA: TGTGCCACCAGCAGAGGGTCGTCAGGTAATCAGCCCCAGCATTTT
CDR3 protein: CATSRGSSGNQPQHF
clone size: .
V gene: TRBV15
D gene: .
J gene: TRBJ1-5

CDR3 DNA: TGTGCCAGCAGTCCTACCCTGAATTCACCCCTCCACTTT
CDR3 protein: CASSPTLNSPLHF
clone size: few
V gene: TRBV12-3/TRBV12-4
D gene: .
J gene: TRBJ1-6

CDR3 DNA: TGCGCCAGCAGCCCGGGGCCTTCACCCCTCCACTTT
CDR3 protein: CASSPGPSPLHF
clone size: .
V gene: TRBV4-1
D gene: .
J gene: TRBJ1-6

CDR3 DNA: TGTGCCAGCAGTCAGGATACGCAGTATTTT
CDR3 protein: CASSQDTQYF
clone size: few
V gene: TRBV6-2/TRBV6-3
D gene: .
J gene: TRBJ2-3